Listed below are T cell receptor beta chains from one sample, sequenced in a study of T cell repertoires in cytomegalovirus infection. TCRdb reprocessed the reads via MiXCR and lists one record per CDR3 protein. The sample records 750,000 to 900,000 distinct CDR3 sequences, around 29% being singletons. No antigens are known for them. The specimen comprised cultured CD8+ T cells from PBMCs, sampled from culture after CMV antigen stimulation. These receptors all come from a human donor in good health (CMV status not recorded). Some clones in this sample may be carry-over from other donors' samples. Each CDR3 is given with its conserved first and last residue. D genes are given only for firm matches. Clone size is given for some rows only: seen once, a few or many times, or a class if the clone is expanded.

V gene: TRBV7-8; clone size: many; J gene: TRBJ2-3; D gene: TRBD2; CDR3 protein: CASSLVLQHTTPGLADTDTQYF; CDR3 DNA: TGTGCCAGCAGCTTAGTTCTCCAGCATACTACCCCAGGACTAGCGGACACAGATACGCAGTATTTT
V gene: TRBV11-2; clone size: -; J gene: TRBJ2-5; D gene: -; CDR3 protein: CASSLGLLMETQYF; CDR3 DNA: TGTGCCAGCAGCTTGGGACTTCTTATGGAGACCCAGTACTTC
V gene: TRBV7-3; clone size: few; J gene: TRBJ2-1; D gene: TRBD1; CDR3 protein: CASSQGGQANNEQFF; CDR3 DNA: TGTGCCAGCAGCCAAGGGGGACAGGCAAACAATGAGCAGTTCTTC
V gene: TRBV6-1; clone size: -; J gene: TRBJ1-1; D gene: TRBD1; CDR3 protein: CASRPGQGGGTEAFF; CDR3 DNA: TGTGCCAGCAGGCCTGGACAGGGTGGAGGAACTGAAGCTTTCTTT
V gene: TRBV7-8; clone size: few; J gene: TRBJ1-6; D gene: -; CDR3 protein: CASSLVQVKNSPLHF; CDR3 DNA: TGTGCCAGCAGCTTAGTTCAGGTTAAGAATTCACCCCTCCACTTT
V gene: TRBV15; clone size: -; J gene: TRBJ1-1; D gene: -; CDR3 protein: CATRWEVNTEAFF; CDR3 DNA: TGTGCCACCAGGTGGGAAGTGAACACTGAAGCTTTCTTT
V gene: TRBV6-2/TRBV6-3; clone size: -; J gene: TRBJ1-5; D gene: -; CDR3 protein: CASSYGRIGASNQPQHF; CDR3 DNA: TGTGCCAGCAGTTACGGTCGGATTGGGGCTAGCAATCAGCCCCAGCATTTT
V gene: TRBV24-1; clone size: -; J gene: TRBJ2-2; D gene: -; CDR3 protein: CATAITGELFF; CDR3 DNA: TGTGCCACCGCAATTACCGGGGAGCTGTTTTTT
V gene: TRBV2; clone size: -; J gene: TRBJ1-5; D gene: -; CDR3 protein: CASSEGDNSNQPQHF; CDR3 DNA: TGTGCCAGCAGTGAAGGAGACAATAGCAATCAGCCCCAGCATTTT
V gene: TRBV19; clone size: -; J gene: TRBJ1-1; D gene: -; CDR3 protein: CASSIFGGGNTEAFF; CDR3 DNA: TGTGCCAGTAGTATCTTCGGAGGGGGGAACACTGAAGCTTTCTTT
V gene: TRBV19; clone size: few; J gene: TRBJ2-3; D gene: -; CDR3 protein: CASSAMPRVRGDTQYF; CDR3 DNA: TGTGCCAGTAGTGCCATGCCCAGGGTAAGGGGAGATACGCAGTATTTT
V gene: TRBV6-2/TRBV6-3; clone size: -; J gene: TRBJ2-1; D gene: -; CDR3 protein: CASNQGGVNEQFF; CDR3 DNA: TGTGCCAGCAATCAGGGGGGGGTCAATGAGCAGTTCTTC
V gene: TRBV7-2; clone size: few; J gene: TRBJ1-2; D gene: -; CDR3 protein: CASSVTDGYYGYTF; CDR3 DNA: TGTGCCAGCAGCGTGACGGACGGATACTATGGCTACACCTTC
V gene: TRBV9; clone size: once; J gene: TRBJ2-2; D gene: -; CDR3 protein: CASSVGPSNTGELFF; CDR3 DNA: TGTGCCAGCAGCGTAGGTCCCTCGAACACCGGGGAGCTGTTTTTT
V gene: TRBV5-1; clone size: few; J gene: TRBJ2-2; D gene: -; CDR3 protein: CASSSITAGELFF; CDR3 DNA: TGCGCCAGCAGCTCGATTACAGCCGGGGAGCTGTTTTTT
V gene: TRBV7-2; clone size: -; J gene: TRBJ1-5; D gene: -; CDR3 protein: CASSFGGISNQPQHF; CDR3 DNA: TGTGCCAGCAGCTTCGGGGGGATTAGCAATCAGCCCCAGCATTTT
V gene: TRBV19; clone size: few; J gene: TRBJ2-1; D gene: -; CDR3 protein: CASSPGEDRTLYNEQFF; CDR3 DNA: TGTGCCAGTAGCCCGGGGGAGGACAGGACTCTCTACAATGAGCAGTTCTTC
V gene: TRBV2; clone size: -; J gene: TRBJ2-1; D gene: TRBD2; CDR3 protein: CASSDPGLAGGSSYNEQFF; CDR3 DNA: TGTGCCAGCAGTGATCCGGGACTAGCGGGGGGGAGCTCCTACAATGAGCAGTTCTTC
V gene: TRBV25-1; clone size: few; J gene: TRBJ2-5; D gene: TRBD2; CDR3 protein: CASRTSGALRETQYF; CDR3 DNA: TGTGCCAGCAGGACTAGCGGGGCGCTACGGGAGACCCAGTACTTC
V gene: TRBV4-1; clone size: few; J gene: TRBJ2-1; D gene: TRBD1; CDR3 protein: CASSLDRVMVSNEQFF; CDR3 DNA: TGCGCCAGCAGCCTGGACAGGGTGATGGTTTCCAATGAGCAGTTCTTC
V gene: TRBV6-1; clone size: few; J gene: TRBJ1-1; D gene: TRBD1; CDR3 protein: CASWTGGEAFF; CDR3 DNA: TGTGCCAGCTGGACAGGGGGTGAAGCTTTCTTT
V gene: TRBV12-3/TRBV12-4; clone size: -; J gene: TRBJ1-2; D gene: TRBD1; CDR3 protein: CASRKTGAGYTF; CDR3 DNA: TGTGCCAGCAGGAAGACAGGGGCTGGCTACACCTTC
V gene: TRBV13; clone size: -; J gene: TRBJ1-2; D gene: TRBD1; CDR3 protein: CASRPKGAGSYGYTF; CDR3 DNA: TGTGCCAGCAGACCTAAGGGGGCTGGGAGCTATGGCTACACCTTC
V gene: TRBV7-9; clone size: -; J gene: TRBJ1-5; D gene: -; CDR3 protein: CASSSTDLRYQPQHF; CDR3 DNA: TGTGCCAGCAGCTCGACGGACCTCCGCTATCAACCCCAGCATTTT
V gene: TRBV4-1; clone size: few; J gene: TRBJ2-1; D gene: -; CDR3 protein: CASSQDIKEACFF; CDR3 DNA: TGCGCCAGCAGCCAGGACATTAAAGAAGCGTGCTTCTTC
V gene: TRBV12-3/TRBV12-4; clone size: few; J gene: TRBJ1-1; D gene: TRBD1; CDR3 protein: CATRLLGTGNTEAFF; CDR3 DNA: TGTGCCACGAGACTGCTGGGGACAGGGAACACTGAAGCTTTCTTT
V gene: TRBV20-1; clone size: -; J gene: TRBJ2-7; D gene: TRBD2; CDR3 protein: CSARDEIAGTLSSYEQYF; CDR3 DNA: TGCAGTGCTAGAGATGAGATAGCGGGGACCCTTTCCTCCTACGAGCAGTACTTC
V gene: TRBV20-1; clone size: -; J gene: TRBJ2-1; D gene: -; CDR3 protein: CSAAGVYYNEQFF; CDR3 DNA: TGCAGTGCGGCAGGGGTTTACTACAATGAGCAGTTCTTC
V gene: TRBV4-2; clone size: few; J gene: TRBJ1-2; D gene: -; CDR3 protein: CASSHWTDTHQRGYTF; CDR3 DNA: TGTGCCAGCAGCCATTGGACGGACACCCATCAACGAGGCTACACCTTC
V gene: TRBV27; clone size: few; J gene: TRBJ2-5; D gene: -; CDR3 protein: CASSLLALRETQYF; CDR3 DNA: TGTGCCAGCAGTTTATTGGCGCTTCGAGAGACCCAGTACTTC
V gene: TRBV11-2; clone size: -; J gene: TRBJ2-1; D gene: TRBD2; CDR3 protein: CASSLATSGGFDPNEQFF; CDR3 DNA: TGTGCCAGCAGCTTAGCGACTAGCGGGGGCTTTGATCCAAATGAGCAGTTCTTC
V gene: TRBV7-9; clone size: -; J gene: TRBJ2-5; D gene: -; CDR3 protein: CASSSERETQYF; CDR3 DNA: TGTGCCAGCAGCTCCGAACGGGAGACCCAGTACTTC
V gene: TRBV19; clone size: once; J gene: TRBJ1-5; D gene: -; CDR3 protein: CASSIPTVYELNQPQHF; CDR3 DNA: TGTGCCAGTAGTATCCCGACAGTTTACGAATTAAATCAGCCCCAGCATTTT
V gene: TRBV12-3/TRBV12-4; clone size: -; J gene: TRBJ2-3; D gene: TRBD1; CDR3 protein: CASSSDRGPRTDTQYF; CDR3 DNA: TGTGCCAGCAGTTCCGACAGGGGCCCACGCACAGATACGCAGTATTTT
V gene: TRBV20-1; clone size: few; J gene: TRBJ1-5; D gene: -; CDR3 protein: CSARSFNQPQHF; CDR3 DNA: TGCAGTGCTAGGAGCTTCAATCAGCCCCAGCATTTT
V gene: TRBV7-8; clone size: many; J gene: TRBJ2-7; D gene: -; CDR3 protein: CASSGRGRGQLEQYF; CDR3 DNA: TGTGCCAGCAGCGGGCGTGGGAGGGGGCAACTCGAGCAGTACTTC
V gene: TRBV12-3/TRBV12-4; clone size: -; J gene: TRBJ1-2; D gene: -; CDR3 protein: CASSGDGGVYGYTF; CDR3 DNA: TGTGCCAGCAGTGGTGACGGGGGGGTCTATGGCTACACCTTC
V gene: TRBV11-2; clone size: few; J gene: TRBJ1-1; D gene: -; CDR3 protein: CASTESFGDPSGVYTEAFF; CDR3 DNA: TGTGCCAGCACCGAATCTTTCGGGGATCCGAGTGGGGTATACACTGAAGCTTTCTTT
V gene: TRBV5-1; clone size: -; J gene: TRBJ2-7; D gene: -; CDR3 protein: CASSGGGGTYEQYF; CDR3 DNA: TGCGCCAGCAGCGGTGGAGGGGGTACCTACGAGCAGTACTTC
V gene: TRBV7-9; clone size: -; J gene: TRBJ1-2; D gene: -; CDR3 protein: CASTNQTVYGYTF; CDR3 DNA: TGTGCCAGCACTAATCAGACGGTTTATGGCTACACCTTC
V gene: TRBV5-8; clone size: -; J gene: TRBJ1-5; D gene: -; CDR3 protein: CASSLSRSRNGPQHF; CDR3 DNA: TGTGCCAGCAGCTTGTCTAGGTCAAGAAATGGGCCCCAGCATTTT
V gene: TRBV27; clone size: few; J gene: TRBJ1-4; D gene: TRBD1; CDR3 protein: CASSVTGPPSNEKLFF; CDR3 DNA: TGTGCCAGCAGTGTGACAGGGCCGCCCTCTAATGAAAAACTGTTTTTT
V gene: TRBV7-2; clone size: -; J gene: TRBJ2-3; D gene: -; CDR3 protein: CASSLQEMSTDTQYF; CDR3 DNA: TGTGCCAGCAGCTTACAAGAAATGAGCACAGATACGCAGTATTTT
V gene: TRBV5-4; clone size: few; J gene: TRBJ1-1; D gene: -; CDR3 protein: CASRTATEAFF; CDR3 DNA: TGTGCCAGCAGGACAGCCACTGAAGCTTTCTTT
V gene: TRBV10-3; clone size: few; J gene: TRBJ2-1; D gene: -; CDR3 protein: CAISEPNSGVKYNEQFF; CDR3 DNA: TGTGCCATCAGTGAGCCGAATAGCGGAGTCAAGTACAATGAGCAGTTCTTC
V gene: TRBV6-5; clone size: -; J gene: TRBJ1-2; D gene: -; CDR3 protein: CASSYSISYGYTF; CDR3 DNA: TGTGCCAGCAGTTACTCGATCAGCTATGGCTACACCTTC
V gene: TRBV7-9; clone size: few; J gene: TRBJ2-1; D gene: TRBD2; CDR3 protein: CASSLPTGTSSPGDEQFF; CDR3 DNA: TGTGCCAGCAGCTTACCCACCGGGACTAGCTCCCCCGGCGATGAGCAGTTCTTC
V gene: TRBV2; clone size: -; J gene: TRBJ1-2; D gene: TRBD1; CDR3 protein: CASSRRGPDPGYTF; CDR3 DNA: TGTGCCAGCAGTAGGAGGGGGCCCGACCCTGGCTACACCTTC
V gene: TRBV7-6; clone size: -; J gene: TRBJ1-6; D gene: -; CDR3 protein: CASSLGGGDSPLHF; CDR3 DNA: TGTGCCAGCAGCTTAGGAGGGGGGGACTCACCCCTCCACTTT
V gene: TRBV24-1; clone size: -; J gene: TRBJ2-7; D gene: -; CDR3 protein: CATSDFFDRVPELKHYEQYF; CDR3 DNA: TGTGCCACCAGTGATTTCTTTGACAGAGTACCAGAACTAAAACACTACGAGCAGTACTTC
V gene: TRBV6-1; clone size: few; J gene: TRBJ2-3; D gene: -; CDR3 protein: CASSDRGWTDTQYF; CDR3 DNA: TGTGCCAGCAGTGACCGGGGCTGGACAGATACGCAGTATTTT
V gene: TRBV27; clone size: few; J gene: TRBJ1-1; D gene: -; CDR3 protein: CASSRSGMNTEAFF; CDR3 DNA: TGTGCCAGCAGCCGGTCAGGGATGAACACTGAAGCTTTCTTT
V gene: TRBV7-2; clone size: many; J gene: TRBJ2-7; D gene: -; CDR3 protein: CASSFGTWGTYEQYF; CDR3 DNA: TGTGCCAGCAGCTTCGGAACGTGGGGAACCTACGAGCAGTACTTC
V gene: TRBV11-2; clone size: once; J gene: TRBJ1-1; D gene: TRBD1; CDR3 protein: CASSLDQGQMNTEAFF; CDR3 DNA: TGTGCCAGCAGCTTAGATCAGGGACAGATGAACACTGAAGCTTTCTTT
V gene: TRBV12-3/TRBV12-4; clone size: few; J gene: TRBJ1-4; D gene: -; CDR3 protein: CASRLPDLNEKLFF; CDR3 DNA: TGTGCCAGCAGGCTCCCGGACCTAAATGAAAAACTGTTTTTT